This T cell receptor (delta chain) emerged from a study of γδ T cells in repeated Plasmodium falciparum infection. Study-wide points: Vdelta2-negative gammadelta repertoires, largely Vdelta1+, seemingly showed infection-driven waves of new clonal selection. Malian children's Vdelta2-negative repertoires appeared more expanded and less diverse than Australians'.

Remarks on this clone: Its specificity is unknown. This likely reflects a read error, since a far larger clone is one base away. The sample contains more than one DNA sequence encoding this CDR3.

Bulk repertoires came from Vgamma9/Vdelta2+ or Vdelta2-negative gammadelta T cells flow-sorted from PBMC. Each sorted gammadelta sample had TRG and TRD chains sequenced. TCRdb reprocessed the multiplex PCR reads through CATT. The sample has 50,000 or so delta-chain clones; 1.6% are singletons. Germline lookup yields CDR1 TSWWSYY and CDR2 QGS. The CDR3 loop spans 23 amino acids. J was trimmed by 4 bases and V by 0 bases; bases with no gene match: 26. This chain uses TRDV1 with TRDJ1, with 10 bases fitting TRDD3. The specimen sequenced was gamma-delta T cells from blood. The TCR comes from a pool of human donors (malaria-infected and uninfected, not separated). The CDR3 protein is CALGELEYWGIYKGPPGGDKLIF. The CDR3 nucleotides are TGTGCTCTTGGGGAACTTGAGTACTGGGGGATCTATAAGGGTCCTCCTGGAGGCGATAAACTCATCTTT.